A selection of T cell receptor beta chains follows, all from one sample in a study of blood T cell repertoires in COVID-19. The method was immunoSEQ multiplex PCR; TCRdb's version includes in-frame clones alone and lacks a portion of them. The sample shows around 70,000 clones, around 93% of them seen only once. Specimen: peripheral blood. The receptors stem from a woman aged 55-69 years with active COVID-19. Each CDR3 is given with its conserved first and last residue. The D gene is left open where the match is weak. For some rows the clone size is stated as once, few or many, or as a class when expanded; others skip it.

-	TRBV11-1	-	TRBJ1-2	CASSSSTPEGYTF	TGTGCCAGCAGCTCGTCAACTCCGGAGGGCTACACCTTC
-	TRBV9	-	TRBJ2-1	CASSVEWPQNNEQFF	TGTGCCAGCAGCGTAGAGTGGCCACAGAACAATGAGCAGTTCTTC
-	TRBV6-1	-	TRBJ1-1	CASSETGYTEAFF	TGTGCCAGCAGTGAAACCGGGTACACTGAAGCTTTCTTT
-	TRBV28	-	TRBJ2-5	CASSLNGMETQYF	TGTGCCAGCAGTTTGAACGGGATGGAGACCCAGTACTTC
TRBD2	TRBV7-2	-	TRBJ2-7	CASGASGRFYEQYF	TGTGCCAGCGGGGCAAGCGGGAGATTCTACGAGCAGTACTTC
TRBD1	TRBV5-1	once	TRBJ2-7	CASSLGGTGHGEQYF	TGCGCCAGCAGCTTGGGAGGGACAGGGCACGGCGAGCAGTACTTC
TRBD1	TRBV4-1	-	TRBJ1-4	CASSHPGQAGRGKKLFF	TGCGCCAGCAGCCACCCGGGACAGGCGGGGAGGGGAAAAAAACTGTTTTTT
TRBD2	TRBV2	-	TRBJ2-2	CASRLDIAGGPTGELFF	TGTGCCAGCAGACTAGACATAGCGGGAGGGCCCACCGGGGAGCTGTTTTTT
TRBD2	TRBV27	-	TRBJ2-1	CASSAVAGGNNEQFF	TGTGCCAGCAGTGCCGTGGCGGGAGGGAACAATGAGCAGTTCTTC
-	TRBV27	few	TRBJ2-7	CASSFNYEQYF	TGTGCCAGCAGTTTCAACTACGAGCAGTACTTC
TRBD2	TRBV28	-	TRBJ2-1	CASSPPRAGGRYNEQFF	TGTGCCAGCAGCCCGCCCCGAGCGGGAGGCCGCTACAATGAGCAGTTCTTC
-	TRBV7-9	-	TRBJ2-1	CASSSSGDGNEQFF	TGTGCCAGCAGCTCATCAGGGGATGGTAATGAGCAGTTCTTC
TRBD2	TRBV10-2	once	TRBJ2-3	CASAGGRPQGTSTDTQYF	TGCGCCAGCGCCGGCGGGAGGCCACAAGGAACAAGCACAGATACGCAGTATTTT
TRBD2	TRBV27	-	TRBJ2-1	CASSSTTSRVDEQFF	TGTGCCAGCAGTTCAACGACTAGCAGGGTGGATGAGCAGTTCTTC
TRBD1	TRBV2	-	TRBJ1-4	CASSTQGVGEKLFF	TGTGCCAGCAGTACCCAGGGGGTTGGTGAAAAACTGTTTTTT
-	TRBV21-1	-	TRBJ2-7	CASSKARQKGYEQYF	TGTGCCAGCAGCAAAGCGCGACAGAAGGGCTACGAGCAGTACTTC
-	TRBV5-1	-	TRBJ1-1	CASSLEGGGIEAFF	TGCGCCAGCAGCTTGGAGGGTGGAGGTATTGAAGCTTTCTTT
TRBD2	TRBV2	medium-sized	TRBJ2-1	CASRKGLAGGENEQFF	TGTGCCAGCAGGAAGGGACTAGCGGGAGGGGAGAATGAGCAGTTCTTC
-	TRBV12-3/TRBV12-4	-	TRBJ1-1	CASNSEYGEAFF	TGTGCCAGCAATAGCGAGTACGGTGAAGCTTTCTTT
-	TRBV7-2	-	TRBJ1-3	CASSFDRSAGNTIYF	TGTGCCAGCAGCTTCGACAGGTCTGCCGGAAACACCATATATTTT
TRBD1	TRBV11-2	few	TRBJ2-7	CASSLDRGTGGFYEQYF	TGTGCCAGCAGCTTAGATCGCGGCACAGGGGGCTTCTACGAGCAGTACTTC
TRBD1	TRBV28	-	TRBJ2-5	CASSQRTGLETQYF	TGTGCCAGCAGTCAAAGGACAGGGTTGGAGACCCAGTACTTC
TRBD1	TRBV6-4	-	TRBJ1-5	CASSLIQGPNQPQHF	TGTGCCAGCAGTCTTATACAGGGGCCCAATCAGCCCCAGCATTTT
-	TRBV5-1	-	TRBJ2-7	CASSLVGEYEQYF	TGCGCCAGCAGCTTGGTCGGGGAGTACGAGCAGTACTTC
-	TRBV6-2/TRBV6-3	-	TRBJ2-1	CASSYLGANNEQFF	TGTGCCAGCAGTTACCTGGGGGCGAATAATGAGCAGTTCTTC
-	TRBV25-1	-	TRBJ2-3	CASSPGLTDTQYF	TGTGCCAGCAGCCCAGGACTCACAGATACGCAGTATTTT
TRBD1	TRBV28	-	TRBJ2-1	CASSLYSRGNINEQFF	TGTGCCAGCAGTTTATACTCCAGGGGGAATATCAATGAGCAGTTCTTC
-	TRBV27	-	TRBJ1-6	CASSPISSYNSPLHF	TGTGCCAGCAGTCCTATTAGCTCCTATAATTCACCCCTCCACTTT
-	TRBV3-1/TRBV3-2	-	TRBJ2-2	CASSQSRIGELFF	TGTGCCAGCAGCCAGTCTCGTATCGGGGAGCTGTTTTTT
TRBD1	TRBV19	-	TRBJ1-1	CASSVTGENTEAFF	TGTGCCAGTAGTGTGACAGGGGAGAACACTGAAGCTTTCTTT
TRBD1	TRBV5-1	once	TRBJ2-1	CASSLGGTGSNEQFF	TGCGCCAGCAGCTTAGGCGGGACAGGGAGTAATGAGCAGTTCTTC
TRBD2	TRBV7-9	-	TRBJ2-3	CASSFQRLAGALDTQYF	TGTGCCAGCAGCTTTCAAAGACTAGCGGGAGCCTTAGATACGCAGTATTTT
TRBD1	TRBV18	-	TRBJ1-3	CASSPRQGAGNTIYF	TGTGCCAGCTCACCAAGACAGGGAGCTGGAAACACCATATATTTT
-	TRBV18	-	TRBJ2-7	CASSPPTGVEQYF	TGTGCCAGCTCACCACCGACCGGGGTCGAGCAGTACTTC
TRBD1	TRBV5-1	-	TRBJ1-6	CASSLTGAGTPLHF	TGCGCCAGCAGCTTGACAGGGGCAGGGACACCCCTCCACTTT
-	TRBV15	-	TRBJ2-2	CATSRDTDIIGTGELFF	TGTGCCACCAGCAGAGATACCGACATCATTGGGACCGGGGAGCTGTTTTTT
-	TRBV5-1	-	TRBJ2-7	CASSLAGNSYEQYF	TGCGCCAGCAGCTTGGCAGGGAACTCCTACGAGCAGTACTTC
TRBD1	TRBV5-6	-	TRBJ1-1	CASSFLGRGLKNTEAFF	TGTGCCAGCAGCTTTTTGGGCAGGGGGTTGAAGAACACTGAAGCTTTCTTT
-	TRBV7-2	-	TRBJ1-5	CASSFRVDQPQHF	TGTGCCAGCAGCTTTCGAGTGGATCAGCCCCAGCATTTT
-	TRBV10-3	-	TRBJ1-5	CAISETGQSNQPQHF	TGTGCCATCAGTGAAACTGGACAGAGTAATCAGCCCCAGCATTTT
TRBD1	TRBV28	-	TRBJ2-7	CASSIRTGVYYEQYF	TGTGCCAGCAGTATTCGGACAGGGGTTTATTACGAGCAGTACTTC